This TCR beta chain is drawn from a study of T cells in Graves' hyperthyroidism and ophthalmopathy (dated 2019 in TCRdb). At the level of the whole study: Peripheral blood samples were taken at initial diagnosis, before any treatment was given. A discovery cohort of around 98 patients, about 40 with Graves' ophthalmopathy and approximately 60 with stable Graves' hyperthyroidism, was used to find distinguishing TCR V-J signatures. The paper reports TCR Vbeta CDR3 sequencing of more than 120 peripheral blood samples: some 44 ophthalmopathy, roughly 74 hyperthyroidism and around 17 progressor patients. Whether ophthalmopathy could be predicted prospectively was tested in an independent validation cohort made up of some 20 hyperthyroidism patients plus 17 patients who later progressed to ophthalmopathy. After sampling, hyperthyroidism patients received methimazole starting at 30 mg daily, and ophthalmopathy patients received high-dose intravenous methylprednisolone. Thyroid tissue and blood T-cell repertoires from roughly six Graves' hyperthyroidism patients were also compared in the study. The roughly 94 discovery patients were randomly divided into training and test sets at a 7:3 ratio.

The TCR beta CDR3 regions were amplified from RNA transcripts. For the first round of RT-PCR on the TCR CDR3, the HTBI primer set was used together with the Qiagen OneStep RT-PCR kit. A second multiplex PCR round built the libraries, followed by size selection and purification. Paired-end sequencing of the libraries was performed with 100 bp reads on an Illumina HiSeq2000. Per the source publication's procedure: Raw data were processed with SOAPnuke, discarding reads with adapters, uncalled bases, mean Phred below 15, or no exact constant-primer or identifier match. COPE v1.2.5 was used to merge the high-quality paired reads, and each unique nucleotide sequence was defined as a clonotype. Clonotypes were aligned to IMGT TRBV, TRBD and TRBJ reference segments using MiTCR v1.1. The analysis was restricted to V-J combinations with a frequency above 0.0001, which together covered just over 99% of the repertoires. A TCS score was defined as the ratio of F50 (clonal expansion) to E x V (chaos), with BLOSUM62-based TCRdist applied between CDR3 peptides within each V-J. Welch's t-statistics and random forest reduced fewer than 550 V-J features to some 14, which were used in a naive Bayes classifier (R e1071). TCRdb ran its own pipeline on the public reads, namely fastp trimming at Q25 and MiXCR clone calling, and kept in-frame beta chains. Under each unique CDR3 protein, matching rows form one entry showing the most common genes and DNA. The V and J calls, along with clone size, are taken from TCRdb and not from the paper's own processing. In this sample the table shows some 650,000 distinct CDR3 sequences, roughly a sixth of which occur a single time. Under 3.5% of the sample goes to the ten largest clones.

Ophthalmopathy patients had moderately to severely active disease, with a Clinical Activity Score of 3 or more, a NOSPECS grade of 4 or more, and a disease duration of less than 3 months. The study excluded patients with uncontrolled infections, other autoimmune diseases, pregnancy or lactation. Diagnoses were established on the basis of clinical symptoms, serum thyroxine and TRAb, thyroid ultrasound, and orbital computed tomography. PBMCs were separated from around 9.1 ml of fresh peripheral blood using Ficoll-Paque density gradient centrifugation. Total RNA was extracted with Trizol reagent, and quality was checked on an Agilent 2100 Bioanalyzer. This clonotype was picked up many times. Its antigen is currently not known. There are no base qualities to consult, and no much larger clone falls within one base. Broad study findings and their caveats: No statistical method was used to set the sample size in advance, and investigators knew the group allocation. In validation, the model predicted progression to ophthalmopathy with about 71% sensitivity and 72.22% specificity, a median of roughly seven months before onset. Most expanded thyroid clonotypes (frequency above 0.001) were also detected in blood, suggesting blood repertoires may reflect thyroid immune responses. A 13 V-J signature model separated ophthalmopathy from stable hyperthyroidism, with over 85% sensitivity and 81.08% specificity in cross-validation and 80%/75% in testing.

The sequenced material came from blood. The receptor was derived from a middle-aged woman with Graves' ophthalmopathy.

The bases read TGTGCCGGTGGGGACGGCATTAACTATGGCTACACCTTC. Its protein reads: CAGGDGINYGYTF. This chain joins TRBV11-2 to TRBJ1-2; matching of 5 bases hints at TRBD1 as the D gene. V lost 11 bases and J lost 1 base; the stretch between them is 14 bases long. From the cysteine up to the phenylalanine, the CDR3 has a length of 13 residues. Only the CDR3 portion is preserved as DNA: 39 bases, with reading frame beginning at the first base. The germline V gene sets CDR1 to SGHAT and CDR2 to FQNNGV.